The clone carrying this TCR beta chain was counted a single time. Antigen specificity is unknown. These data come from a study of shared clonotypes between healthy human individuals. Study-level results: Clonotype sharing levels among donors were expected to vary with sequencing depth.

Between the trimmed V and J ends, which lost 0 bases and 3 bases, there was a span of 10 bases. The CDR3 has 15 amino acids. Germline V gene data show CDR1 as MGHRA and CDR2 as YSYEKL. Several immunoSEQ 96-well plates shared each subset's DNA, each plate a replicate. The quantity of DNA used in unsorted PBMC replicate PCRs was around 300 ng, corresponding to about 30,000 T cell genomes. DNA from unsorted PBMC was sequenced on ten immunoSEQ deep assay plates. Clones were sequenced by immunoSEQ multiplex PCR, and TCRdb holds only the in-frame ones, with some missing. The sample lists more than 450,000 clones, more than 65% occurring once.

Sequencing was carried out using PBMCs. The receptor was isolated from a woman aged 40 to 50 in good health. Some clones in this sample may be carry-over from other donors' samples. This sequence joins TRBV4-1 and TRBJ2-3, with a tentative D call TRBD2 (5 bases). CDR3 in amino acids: CASSQENRETDTQYF. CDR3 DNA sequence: TGCGCCAGCAGCCAAGAGAACCGGGAAACAGATACGCAGTATTTT.